The 20 T cell receptor beta chains reported below all come from one sample, sequenced in a study of CD8 T cells in Susac syndrome (dated by TCRdb to between 2019 and 2020). Libraries were prepared through the immunoSEQ multiplex PCR assay. RNA was extracted using the RNeasy kit, and about 0.45 to 1 ug of the RNA was reverse transcribed with random hexamers. Using fastp trimming at Q25 and MiXCR clonotype assembly, TCRdb reanalyzed the public sequencing data and kept in-frame beta chains. Entries are consolidated by CDR3 protein sequence, retaining the most common genes and DNA. This sample comprises around 230,000 distinct CDR3 sequences, nearly 97% of them detected only once. Jointly, the top ten make up 0.075% to 0.095% of the sample. Input material: CD4+ T cells from PBMCs. The receptor set was obtained from a human donor with multiple sclerosis.

The chain has TRBV19 and TRBJ2-1, with TRBD1 matching 11 bases. Trimming at V came to 6 bases and at J to 8 bases, leaving 3 bases not matched to a gene. Looked up from germline, CDR1 is LNHDA and CDR2 is SQIVND (reference sequence). The CDR3 runs 13 residues. CDR3 in DNA: TGTGCCAGTAGCAGGACAGGGGGCTATGAGCAGTTCTTC. This gives the protein CASSRTGGYEQFF.

This clonotype has just one count. The chain links TRBV7-2 to TRBJ2-3, with 8 bases identical to TRBD2. The CDR3 sequence is 16 residues long. Germline CDR1 is SGHTA and CDR2 is FQGNSA. V shed 5 bases and J 0 bases; nucleotides not matched to a gene: 7. As DNA, the CDR3 is TGTGCCAGCAGCCGACGACTAGCGCCGAGCACAGATACGCAGTATTTT. It specifies CASSRRLAPSTDTQYF.

This clonotype has only one observation. The chain recombines TRBV20-1 with TRBJ2-4; 8 bases are shared with TRBD2. There are 17 residues in the CDR3. With V trimmed by 3 bases and J by 0 bases, 10 bases remained unmatched. The germline V gene encodes CDR1 DFQATT and CDR2 SNEGSKA (reference sequence). The DNA of the CDR3 is TGCAGTGCTAGTCCAGCGGGGGTCGCCCTAGCCAAAAACATTCAGTACTTC. Protein product: CSASPAGVALAKNIQYF.

The CDR3 loop reads CAWSEDSNQPQHF. In DNA, the CDR3 is TGTGCCTGGAGTGAGGATAGCAATCAGCCCCAGCATTTT. The V and J genes are TRBV30 and TRBJ1-5; D unclear. This CDR3 contains 13 residues. Germline loops: CDR1 GTSNPN, CDR2 SVGIG (reference sequence). With 1 base removed from V and 0 bases from J, the gap between germline ends came to 4 bases.

J is TRBJ2-7 and V is TRBV27; 8 bases match TRBD1. In germline, CDR1 is MNHEY, CDR2 SMNVEV (reference sequence). V shed 5 bases and J 2 bases; nucleotides not matched to a gene: 8. The CDR3 runs to 15 residues. The CDR3 bases are TGTGCCAGCAGTCCGCTTACAGGGGGACCCTACGAGCAGTACTTC. Protein: CASSPLTGGPYEQYF.

This chain links TRBV5-1 with TRBJ2-5, with D uncertain. The CDR3 spans 14 residues. Germline loops: CDR1 SGHRS, CDR2 YFSETQ. V was trimmed by 3 bases and J by 4 bases, leaving 13 bases between them. The CDR3 DNA reads TGCGCCAGCAGCTGGGCAGGAGTGGGAGAGACCCAGTACTTC. As protein: CASSWAGVGETQYF.

This clonotype was seen a few times. V gene TRBV12-3 or TRBV12-4 combines with J gene TRBJ2-3, with no clear D. Between the trimmed V and J ends, which lost 1 base and 3 bases, there was a span of 8 bases. The CDR3 runs 14 residues. The CDR3 sequence is CASSLGRTTDTQYF. The DNA of the CDR3 is TGTGCCAGCAGTTTAGGTCGGACGACAGATACGCAGTATTTT.

The J gene is TRBJ2-3, the V gene TRBV12-3 or TRBV12-4, with D tentatively TRBD2 (5 bases). V was trimmed by 6 bases and J by 4 bases, leaving 20 bases between them. The CDR3 has 16 residues. CDR3 loop: CASRDKGGLSADTQYF. DNA of the CDR3: TGTGCCAGCAGAGATAAGGGCGGACTCTCAGCAGATACGCAGTATTTT.

The chain employs TRBV2 and TRBJ1-1; the D is unclear. CDR3 length: 13 amino acids. Deletions cut 7 bases from V and 5 bases from J, with 14 bases between. CDR1 and CDR2 from the germline V gene are SNHLY and FYNNEI. CDR3 in DNA: TGTGCCAGCAAGAGGACCTTGAGGACTGAAGCTTTCTTT. Amino acid sequence: CASKRTLRTEAFF.

The CDR3 region is CSVVEGSNQPQHF. In nucleotides, the CDR3 is TGCAGCGTTGTGGAGGGAAGCAATCAGCCCCAGCATTTT. This chain links TRBV29-1 with TRBJ1-5, with no clear D. The CDR3 is made up of 13 amino acids. Trimming took off 4 bases at V and 1 base at J, with 8 bases between the two ends. Germline lookup yields CDR1 SQVTM and CDR2 ANQGSEA.

The genes are TRBV2 and TRBJ2-7, with TRBD2 matching 10 bases. The CDR3 spans 14 residues. In germline, CDR1 is SNHLY, CDR2 FYNNEI. Trimming took 9 bases from V and 7 from J; bases not matched to a gene: 12. The CDR3 DNA is TGTGCCAGTACTCTAGCGGGAGTCTCTGGGGAGCAGTACTTC. It is translated as CASTLAGVSGEQYF.

The V call is TRBV29-1, the J call TRBJ1-2, with D hard to call. Between the trimmed V and J ends, which lost 4 bases and 8 bases, there was a span of 14 bases. CDR3 length: 12 amino acids. CDR1 and CDR2 from the germline V gene are SQVTM and ANQGSEA. The CDR3 DNA sequence: TGCAGCGTTGGCCAATCGGGCTGGGGCTACACCTTC. As protein: CSVGQSGWGYTF.

The chain has TRBV7-2 and TRBJ2-3, with a possible D match to TRBD1 (6 bases). This CDR3 has 17 amino acids. CDR1 and CDR2 from the germline V gene are SGHTA and FQGNSA. V was pared by 3 bases and J by 0 bases, with 16 bases between. DNA of the CDR3: TGTGCCAGCAGCTTTACCCCAGGGGCCACTAGCACAGATACGCAGTATTTT. Protein: CASSFTPGATSTDTQYF.

This rearrangement joins TRBV4-1 to TRBJ1-1; D gene uncertain. The V gene's germline CDR1 is MGHRA and CDR2 YSYEKL. V was shortened by 0 bases and J by 6 bases, with 14 bases between the two germline ends. The CDR3 consists of 15 residues. The CDR3 DNA sequence: TGCGCCAGCAGCCAAGATGCCCGAGGGAGCGCTGAAGCTTTCTTT. Protein: CASSQDARGSAEAFF.

This clonotype occurred once. The gene calls are TRBV20-1 and TRBJ2-1; no definite D call. Trimming stripped 6 bases from V and 0 bases from J, with 15 bases between. This CDR3 has 15 amino acids. Germline CDR1 DFQATT, CDR2 SNEGSKA (reference sequence). The CDR3 here is CSATDPGLSYNEQFF. The CDR3 DNA sequence: TGCAGTGCAACCGATCCGGGCCTCTCCTACAATGAGCAGTTCTTC.

The chain uses TRBV13 and TRBJ2-3; perhaps TRBD2 as D (5 bases). V was cut by 0 bases and J by 4 bases, with 11 bases left in between. Germline V gene data show CDR1 as PRHDT and CDR2 as FYEKMQ (reference sequence). CDR3 length: 15 residues. The CDR3 reads CASSLGGGFPDTQYF. CDR3 in DNA: TGTGCCAGCAGCTTAGGTGGAGGATTCCCAGATACGCAGTATTTT. Drawing the rest from reference TRBV13 and TRBJ2-3, the complete variable domain is AAGVIQSPRHLIKEKRETATLKCYPIPRHDTVYWYQQGPGQDPQFLISFYEKMQSDKGSIPDRFSAQQFSDYHSELNMSSLELGDSALYFCASSLGGGFPDTQYFGPGTRLTVL.

This chain connects TRBV3-1 to TRBJ2-5; D is uncertain. V was pared by 7 bases and J by 5 bases, with 17 bases between. This CDR3 region has 14 residues. Germline V gene data show CDR1 as LGHDT and CDR2 as YNNKEL (reference sequence). The CDR3 DNA reads TGTGCCAGCAAAAACGGGCTCCTTGGGGAGACCCAGTACTTC. Translating gives CASKNGLLGETQYF.

This clonotype was found once. V usage is TRBV4-1 and J usage is TRBJ2-6, with TRBD2 identical over 9 bases. V lost 3 bases, J lost 1 base, and 7 bases stayed unmatched. The CDR3 has 18 residues. CDR1 is MGHRA and CDR2 is YSYEKL in the germline V gene. CDR3 in DNA: TGCGCCAGCAGCCACTTAGCGGGAGCCCGGTCTGGGGCCAACGTCCTGACTTTC. Its protein is CASSHLAGARSGANVLTF.

J is TRBJ2-3 and V is TRBV6-5, with 12 bases identical to TRBD2. V dropped 2 bases and J dropped 1; count of bases not matched to a gene: 1. The CDR3 has 16 amino acids. Germline V CDR1 and CDR2: MNHEY, SVGAGI. CDR3 sequence (DNA): TGTGCCAGCAGTTACCGGACTAGCGGGGGCACAGATACGCAGTATTTT. Translated, it gives CASSYRTSGGTDTQYF.

The chain carries TRBV7-2 and TRBJ2-7; 7 bases are shared with TRBD2. The CDR3 spans 14 residues. Germline CDR1 reads SGHTA; CDR2 reads FQGNSA. V lost 9 bases to trimming and J lost 2 bases; unmatched junction nucleotides: 10. The DNA for the CDR3 is TGTGCCAGTAAGCGGGACTACTCAACCTACGAGCAGTACTTC. Translated: CASKRDYSTYEQYF.